This T cell receptor beta chain was observed in a study of T-cell memory formation after mild COVID-19. Trimming at V came to 7 bases and at J to 6 bases, leaving 10 bases not matched to a gene. Germline-derived CDR1 and CDR2 are MNHEY and SVGEGT. The CDR3 totals 14 residues. Notes on the study in general: CD4+ contracting clones lay mainly in CM and EM, CD8+ ones in EMRA. Pre-infection memory already had some responding clones, implying cross-reactive memory joined.

This clonotype was recorded at least ten times. Its antigen remains unknown. TCRalpha and TCRbeta libraries used 5'RACE with constant-segment primers and UMIs. TCRdb reprocessed the 5' RACE reads with MiXCR, giving one entry per CDR3 protein. The sample contains some 54,000 distinct CDR3 sequences, over 7.5% of which appear only once. Sequenced: PBMCs or a T cell subset sorted from them (not recorded which). The chain is built from TRBV6-2 or TRBV6-3 and TRBJ2-3; 7 nucleotides match TRBD1. The source of this sequence is a man in his late teens or twenties who had mild COVID-19 (a few samples of this study predate the infection). Cell type and time point are not known. The DNA for the CDR3 is TGTGCCAGCACCCGGGACAGCCTGGGGGATACGCAGTATTTT. It is translated as CASTRDSLGDTQYF.